One TCR beta chain is described in this entry. The entry originates in a study of blood T cell repertoires in COVID-19. Study background: Acute and convalescent COVID-19 samples came from the United States, Italy and Spain.

Profiled with immunoSEQ multiplex PCR; TCRdb holds only in-frame clones, not every one. The sample lists about 340,000 clones, roughly 90% occurring once. Germline trimming cut 4 bases from V and 6 bases from J; bases unmatched to any gene: 6. The V gene's germline CDR1 is LNHNV and CDR2 YYDKDF (reference sequence). The CDR3 consists of 13 residues. V usage is TRBV15 and J usage is TRBJ2-7, with 7 bases identical to TRBD1. Sequencing was carried out using peripheral blood. This TCR came from a woman in her fifties or sixties with COVID-19, enrolled during active disease. The CDR3 loop reads CATSIGTVGEQYF. CDR3 DNA: TGTGCCACCAGCATCGGGACAGTAGGCGAGCAGTACTTC. Looking up the rest from reference TRBV15 and TRBJ2-7 gives the full variable domain: DAMVIQNPRYQVTQFGKPVTLSCSQTLNHNVMYWYQQKSSQAPKLLFHYYDKDFNNEADTPDNFQSRRPNTSFCFLDIRSPGLGDTAMYLCATSIGTVGEQYFGPGTRLTVT.